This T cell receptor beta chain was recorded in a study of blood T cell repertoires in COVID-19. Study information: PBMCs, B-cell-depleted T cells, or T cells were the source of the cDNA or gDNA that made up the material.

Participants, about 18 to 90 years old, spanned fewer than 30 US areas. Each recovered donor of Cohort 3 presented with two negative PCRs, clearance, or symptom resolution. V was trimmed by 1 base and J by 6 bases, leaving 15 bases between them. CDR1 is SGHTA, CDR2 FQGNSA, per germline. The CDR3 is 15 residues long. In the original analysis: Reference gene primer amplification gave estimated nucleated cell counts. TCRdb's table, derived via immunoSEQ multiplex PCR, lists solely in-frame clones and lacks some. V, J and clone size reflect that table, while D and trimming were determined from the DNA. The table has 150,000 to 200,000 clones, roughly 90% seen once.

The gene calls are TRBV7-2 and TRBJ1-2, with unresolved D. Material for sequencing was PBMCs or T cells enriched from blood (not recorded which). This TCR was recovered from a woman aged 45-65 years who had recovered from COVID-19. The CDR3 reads CASSLETRPWDGYTF. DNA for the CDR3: TGTGCCAGCAGCTTAGAGACGAGGCCTTGGGATGGCTACACCTTC. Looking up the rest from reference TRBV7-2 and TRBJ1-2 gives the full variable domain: GAGVSQSPSNKVTEKGKDVELRCDPISGHTALYWYRQSLGQGLEFLIYFQGNSAPDKSGLPSDRFSAERTGGSVSTLTIQRTQQEDSAVYLCASSLETRPWDGYTFGSGTRLTVV.